One and the same sample provided the 32 T cell receptor beta chains below, sequenced in a study of control samples from healthy donors and cancer patients. Produced via immunoSEQ multiplex PCR; TCRdb's table is partial and in-frame only. The sample comprises 150,000 or so clones, 90% of which are singletons, and about 2.3% rests with the top ten. The specimen was blood. These receptors originate from a man aged 40-49 years in good health.

The chain has TRBV7-3 and TRBJ1-3; weak D call: TRBD1 (5 bases). V lost 7 bases and J lost 0, with 19 bases in between. This CDR3 contains 17 residues. Germline CDR1 reads SGHTA; CDR2 reads FQGTGA. CDR3 sequence (DNA): TGTGCCAGCACCCCCCTCTACAGGAGCAGCTCTGGAAACACCATATATTTT. This translates into CASTPLYRSSSGNTIYF.

The rearrangement joins TRBV27 to TRBJ1-5; D is uncertain. Germline CDR1 and CDR2: MNHEY and SMNVEV (reference sequence). V lost 4 bases, J lost 1 base, and 11 bases lay in between. This CDR3 contains 15 residues. This CDR3 reads CASSSGARSNQPQHF. The CDR3 coding sequence is TGTGCCAGCAGTTCGGGCGCCCGGAGCAATCAGCCCCAGCATTTT.

The DNA of the CDR3 is TGTGCCAGCAGCTTAGGGGCCTACTCAGAGACCCAGTACTTC. Its translation is CASSLGAYSETQYF. This chain joins TRBV11-2 and TRBJ2-5, with no clear D. The CDR3 extends over 14 amino acids. Germline CDR1 and CDR2: SGHAT and FQNNGV. The V and J ends lost 1 base and 4 bases respectively, with 10 bases between them. The complete variable domain, with remaining parts taken from reference TRBV11-2 and TRBJ2-5, reads EAGVAQSPRYKIIEKRQSVAFWCNPISGHATLYWYQQILGQGPKLLIQFQNNGVVDDSQLPKDRFSAERLKGVDSTLKIQPAKLEDSAVYLCASSLGAYSETQYFGPGTRLLVL.

This chain joins TRBV14 and TRBJ1-1, with D perhaps TRBD1 (5 bases). V was pared by 1 base and J by 3 bases, with 9 bases between. From germline, CDR1 is SGHDN and CDR2 FVKESK. CDR3 length: 14 amino acids. This CDR3 is CASSQARQYTEAFF. For the CDR3, the DNA is TGTGCCAGCAGCCAAGCTCGACAGTACACTGAAGCTTTCTTT.

Note on this clone: At one end the junction does not follow the germline gene, possibly because of a read error. The chain has TRBV13 and TRBJ1-2; D is unclear. CDR3 length: 15 residues. Germline V gene lookup returns CDR1 PRHDT and CDR2 FYEKMQ (reference sequence). The CDR3 protein is CASSLGPWGNYGYTF. In DNA form, the CDR3 reads TGTGCTAGCAGCCTTGGGCCCTGGGGTAACTATGGCTACACCTTC. The whole variable domain, remainder taken from reference TRBV13 and TRBJ1-2, is AAGVIQSPRHLIKEKRETATLKCYPIPRHDTVYWYQQGPGQDPQFLISFYEKMQSDKGSIPDRFSAQQFSDYHSELNMSSLELGDSALYFCASSLGPWGNYGYTFGSGTRLTVV.

CDR3 sequence (DNA): TGTGCCAGCAGTGTGACAGTTAACACTGAAGCTTTCTTT. It translates to CASSVTVNTEAFF. The chain links TRBV6-4 to TRBJ1-1; maybe TRBD1 (5 bases). CDR1 and CDR2 (germline): MRHNA, SNTAGT. CDR3 length equals 13 residues. V was pared by 4 bases and J by 2 bases, with 8 bases between.

V is TRBV18 and J is TRBJ1-1, with D unclear. V was pared by 3 bases and J by 4 bases, with 12 bases between. This CDR3 has 14 amino acids. Germline V gene data show CDR1 as KGHSH and CDR2 as LQKENI. This CDR3 is CASSPNGWGTEAFF. The CDR3 region has the DNA TGTGCCAGCTCACCTAATGGGTGGGGCACTGAAGCTTTCTTT. The whole variable domain, filled in from reference TRBV18 and TRBJ1-1, reads NAGVMQNPRHLVRRRGQEARLRCSPMKGHSHVYWYRQLPEEGLKFMVYLQKENIIDESGMPKERFSAEFPKEGPSILRIQQVVRGDSAAYFCASSPNGWGTEAFFGQGTRLTVV.

This chain uses TRBV7-8 with TRBJ1-1; tentative D call: TRBD1 (5 bases). The V end lost 1 base, the J end lost 8 bases, and 14 bases lay between the germline ends. The CDR3 covers 14 residues. CDR1 and CDR2 from the germline V gene are SGHVS and FQNEAQ. The CDR3 region has the DNA TGTGCCAGCAGCTTAGGGGGGAGGGGAACCGAAGCTTTCTTT. Translated: CASSLGGRGTEAFF.

V usage is TRBV9 and J usage is TRBJ2-7, with D tentatively TRBD2 (6 bases). V lost 0 bases and J 4 bases, leaving 11 bases between the germline ends. Germline CDR1 reads SGDLS; CDR2 reads YYNGEE. The CDR3 has 14 residues. CDR3 protein: CASSVGGGLYEQYF. In DNA form, the CDR3 reads TGTGCCAGCAGCGTAGGTGGAGGGTTATACGAGCAGTACTTC. Full variable domain (remainder filled in from reference TRBV9 and TRBJ2-7): DSGVTQTPKHLITATGQRVTLRCSPRSGDLSVYWYQQSLDQGLQFLIQYYNGEERAKGNILERFSAQQFPDLHSELNLSSLELGDSALYFCASSVGGGLYEQYFGPGTRLTVT.

The chain combines TRBV5-4 with TRBJ1-4; D call uncertain. The CDR3 runs to 15 residues. The germline V and J ends were trimmed by 6 bases and 5 bases, with 17 bases remaining between them. Germline CDR1 and CDR2: SGHNT and YYREEE (reference sequence). The CDR3 region is CASTSWGQGNEKLFF. Written as DNA, the CDR3 is TGTGCCAGCACCTCGTGGGGTCAAGGGAATGAAAAACTGTTTTTT.

The chain combines TRBV25-1 with TRBJ1-6; a possible D gene is TRBD1 (5 bases). This CDR3 is 15 amino acids long. V lost 3 bases and J lost 7, with 13 bases in between. The V gene's germline CDR1 is MGHDK and CDR2 SYGVNS. CDR3 amino acids: CASSDGGAWNSPLHF. The CDR3 nucleotides read TGTGCCAGCAGTGATGGCGGGGCCTGGAATTCACCCCTCCACTTT.

This clone was observed a single time. The gene calls are TRBV28 and TRBJ1-2; D is undetermined. V lost 6 bases and J 4 bases, leaving 9 bases between the germline ends. Germline V gives CDR1 MDHEN, CDR2 SYDVKM. This CDR3 comprises 12 residues. The CDR3 DNA follows: TGTGCCAGCAGCTCCCTCTCCTATGGCTACACCTTC. Translation gives CASSSLSYGYTF.

This chain joins TRBV7-3 and TRBJ1-4; weak D call: TRBD1 (5 bases). V was pared by 5 bases and J by 7 bases, with 11 bases between. Per the germline V gene, CDR1 is SGHTA and CDR2 is FQGTGA. The CDR3 consists of 13 residues. This CDR3 is CASSLSRVEKLFF. The CDR3 nucleotides are TGTGCCAGCAGCCTAAGCAGGGTTGAAAAACTGTTTTTT. The variable domain in full, completed from reference TRBV7-3 and TRBJ1-4, reads GAGVSQTPSNKVTEKGKYVELRCDPISGHTALYWYRQSLGQGPEFLIYFQGTGAADDSGLPNDRFFAVRPEGSVSTLKIQRTERGDSAVYLCASSLSRVEKLFFGSGTQLSVL.

This clone was observed once. The V gene is TRBV5-1, the J gene TRBJ2-5; 7 bases agree with TRBD1. The CDR3 sequence is 14 residues long. V lost 8 bases to trimming and J lost 5 bases; unmatched junction nucleotides: 12. Looked up from germline, CDR1 is SGHRS and CDR2 is YFSETQ. In nucleotides, the CDR3 is TGCGCCAGTGTGGATTCAGGGGGTGGCGAGACCCAGTACTTC. Translated, it gives CASVDSGGGETQYF.

The rearrangement links TRBV30 to TRBJ1-4, with D possibly TRBD1 on 5 matching bases. Trimming shortened V by 4 bases and J by 6 bases, and 15 bases separated the two germline ends. Germline CDR1 GTSNPN, CDR2 SVGIG (reference sequence). The CDR3 is 14 residues long. The CDR3 nucleotides read TGTGCCTGGAACCCGGGAGCGGGGCATGAAAAACTGTTTTTT. Translating gives CAWNPGAGHEKLFF.

CDR3 nucleotide sequence: TGTGCCAGCAGCTCCCGGGGCCTATGGCAGTACTTC. Translation: CASSSRGLWQYF. This chain links TRBV28 with TRBJ2-7; tentatively, D is TRBD1 or TRBD2 (5 bases each). Germline V CDR1 and CDR2: MDHEN, SYDVKM. The CDR3 totals 12 residues. V lost 6 bases and J lost 9, with 15 bases in between.

This chain uses TRBV2 with TRBJ1-5; D perhaps matches TRBD1 (5 bases). Germline V gives CDR1 SNHLY, CDR2 FYNNEI. The CDR3 sequence is 13 residues long. V lost 7 bases and J lost 3, with 10 bases in between. The DNA of the CDR3 is TGTGCCAGCAATCGGGGGATCAATCAGCCCCAGCATTTT. Encoded protein: CASNRGINQPQHF.

Concerning this clone: An end of the junction does not agree with germline; a read error may underlie this. The CDR3 nucleotides read TGTGCCAGCAAGAACTCGGGACGCCGGATGAACTTC. Residues: CASKNSGRRMNF. V and J are TRBV2 and TRBJ2-7; D tentatively reads TRBD1 or TRBD2 (5 bases each). The germline CDR1 and CDR2 sequences are SNHLY and FYNNEI. The CDR3 sequence is 12 residues long.

DNA for the CDR3: TGTGCCAGCTCCCCCGGGAATGAAGGAGGAAAACTGTTTTTT. It yields the protein CASSPGNEGGKLFF. J is TRBJ1-4 and V is TRBV18; D not resolved. The CDR3 is 14 residues long. Per germline, CDR1 KGHSH and CDR2 LQKENI. The V end lost 6 bases, the J end lost 10 bases, and 18 bases lay between the germline ends.

V is TRBV5-5 and J is TRBJ1-1; no clear D. The CDR3 extends over 13 amino acids. Germline V gene lookup returns CDR1 SGHKS and CDR2 YYEKEE (reference sequence). Trimming cost V 5 bases and J 1 base, with 9 bases left between them. The CDR3 sequence is CASSSSANTEAFF. The CDR3 DNA is TGTGCCAGCAGTTCCTCAGCGAACACTGAAGCTTTCTTT. Complete variable domain (other parts from reference TRBV5-5 and TRBJ1-1): DAGVTQSPTHLIKTRGQQVTLRCSPISGHKSVSWYQQVLGQGPQFIFQYYEKEERGRGNFPDRFSARQFPNYSSELNVNALLLGDSALYLCASSSSANTEAFFGQGTRLTVV.

This clone was counted a single time. CDR3 in amino acids: CASSLNRGPTQKETQYF. In DNA, the CDR3 is TGTGCCAGCAGTCTAAACAGGGGGCCAACGCAGAAGGAGACCCAGTACTTC. This chain joins TRBV27 and TRBJ2-5; 9 bases match TRBD1. Germline-derived CDR1 and CDR2 are MNHEY and SMNVEV (reference sequence). Unmatched junction bases numbered 15, after V lost 5 bases and J lost 5 bases. The CDR3 loop spans 17 amino acids.

This clone was observed once. The chain has TRBV14 and TRBJ2-1, with TRBD2 matching 14 bases. This CDR3 is 16 amino acids long. With 3 bases clipped from V and 7 bases from J, the junction kept 5 bases outside the gene matches. Germline CDR1 is SGHDN and CDR2 is FVKESK. The CDR3 sequence: CASSQTSGGAVNEQFF. The CDR3 DNA reads as TGTGCCAGCAGCCAGACTAGCGGGGGGGCCGTAAATGAGCAGTTCTTC.

The V gene is TRBV5-1, the J gene TRBJ2-1; no firm D call. Germline CDR1 is SGHRS and CDR2 is YFSETQ. The CDR3 consists of 14 residues. The germline V and J ends were trimmed by 1 base and 1 base, with 6 bases remaining between them. DNA for the CDR3: TGCGCCAGCAGCTTGAGCCCATCCTACAATGAGCAGTTCTTC. It is translated as CASSLSPSYNEQFF. The full variable domain, with the rest looked up from reference TRBV5-1 and TRBJ2-1, is KAGVTQTPRYLIKTRGQQVTLSCSPISGHRSVSWYQQTPGQGLQFLFEYFSETQRNKGNFPGRFSGRQFSNSRSEMNVSTLELGDSALYLCASSLSPSYNEQFFGPGTRLTVL.

The V call is TRBV30, the J call TRBJ2-1; maybe TRBD2 (6 bases). The CDR3 contains 13 residues. Trimming cost V 0 bases and J 7 bases, with 10 bases left between them. Germline assignment: CDR1 GTSNPN and CDR2 SVGIG (reference sequence). As DNA, the CDR3 is TGTGCCTGGAGTGTTGGACTATTAAATGAGCAGTTCTTC. It codes for CAWSVGLLNEQFF.

This rearrangement joins TRBV6-5 to TRBJ2-7; no clear D. The CDR3 is made up of 15 amino acids. V lost 1 base and J 2 bases, leaving 12 bases between the germline ends. Looked up from germline, CDR1 is MNHEY and CDR2 is SVGAGI. The CDR3 sequence: CASSYYPHRTYEQYF. The DNA of the CDR3 is TGTGCCAGCAGTTACTACCCCCACAGAACCTACGAGCAGTACTTC.

This clone turned up a few times. This rearrangement joins TRBV28 to TRBJ1-5, with a tentative D call TRBD1 (5 bases). The V gene's germline CDR1 is MDHEN and CDR2 SYDVKM. The CDR3 contains 14 residues. The V end was cut by 6 bases, the J end by 4 bases, with 13 bases between. DNA for the CDR3: TGTGCCAGCAGCCGGGCCGGGACTAATCAGCCCCAGCATTTT. This translates into CASSRAGTNQPQHF. The whole variable domain, remainder taken from reference TRBV28 and TRBJ1-5, is DVKVTQSSRYLVKRTGEKVFLECVQDMDHENMFWYRQDPGLGLRLIYFSYDVKMKEKGDIPEGYSVSREKKERFSLILESASTNQTSMYLCASSRAGTNQPQHFGDGTRLSIL.

This clone occurred once. This chain connects TRBV5-1 to TRBJ1-1, with unresolved D. V dropped 4 bases and J dropped 1 base, with 2 bases sitting between them. This CDR3 contains 11 residues. Germline V gene sequence: CDR1 SGHRS, CDR2 YFSETQ. Written as DNA, the CDR3 is TGCGCCAGCAGCAGGAACACTGAAGCTTTCTTT. Its translation is CASSRNTEAFF.

The chain uses TRBV5-4 and TRBJ2-2; 8 nucleotides line up with TRBD1. CDR1 is SGHNT, CDR2 YYREEE, per germline (reference sequence). The CDR3 consists of 15 residues. The junction had 2 bases not matched to a gene; V was cut back by 4 bases and J by 0 bases. The CDR3 DNA sequence: TGTGCCAGCAGCAGACAGGGGACGAACACCGGGGAGCTGTTTTTT. Translated, it gives CASSRQGTNTGELFF. The whole variable domain, filled in from reference TRBV5-4 and TRBJ2-2, reads ETGVTQSPTHLIKTRGQQVTLRCSSQSGHNTVSWYQQALGQGPQFIFQYYREEENGRGNFPPRFSGLQFPNYSSELNVNALELDDSALYLCASSRQGTNTGELFFGEGSRLTVL.

The chain uses TRBV19 and TRBJ2-7, with TRBD2 matching over 14 bases. Germline V gene sequence: CDR1 LNHDA, CDR2 SQIVND (reference sequence). V shed 4 bases and J 0 bases; nucleotides not matched to a gene: 14. The CDR3 length is 20 residues. The CDR3 is CASSTDPPGTSGGNSYEQYF. For the CDR3, the DNA is TGTGCCAGTAGTACCGACCCCCCCGGGACTAGCGGGGGAAACTCCTACGAGCAGTACTTC.

The chain links TRBV7-2 to TRBJ2-7, with 7 nucleotides matching TRBD2. CDR3 size: 13 residues. V gave up 4 bases and J gave up 5 bases; unmatched junction bases: 5. Germline CDR1 SGHTA, CDR2 FQGNSA. In nucleotides, the CDR3 is TGTGCCAGCAGCTCCCTCGGGGGGAACGAGCAGTACTTC. Its translation: CASSSLGGNEQYF.

The table lists this clone with a count of one. The J gene is TRBJ2-5, the V gene TRBV6-5; TRBD2 aligns across 8 bases. V was clipped by 9 bases and J by 7 bases; unmatched bases: 10. CDR3 size: 13 residues. The germline gives CDR1 MNHEY, CDR2 SVGAGI. CDR3 loop: CARGRRGAGTQYF. The CDR3 DNA reads TGTGCCAGGGGCCGGCGGGGGGCCGGGACCCAGTACTTC.

This chain uses TRBV4-2 with TRBJ2-3, with 16 bases matching TRBD2. CDR1 is LGHNA and CDR2 is YNFKEQ in the germline V gene. The CDR3 consists of 18 residues. With V trimmed by 3 bases and J by 0 bases, 3 bases remained unmatched. CDR3 bases: TGTGCCAGCAGCCAGGGACTAGCGGGGGGGCCTAGCACAGATACGCAGTATTTT. Its translation is CASSQGLAGGPSTDTQYF.